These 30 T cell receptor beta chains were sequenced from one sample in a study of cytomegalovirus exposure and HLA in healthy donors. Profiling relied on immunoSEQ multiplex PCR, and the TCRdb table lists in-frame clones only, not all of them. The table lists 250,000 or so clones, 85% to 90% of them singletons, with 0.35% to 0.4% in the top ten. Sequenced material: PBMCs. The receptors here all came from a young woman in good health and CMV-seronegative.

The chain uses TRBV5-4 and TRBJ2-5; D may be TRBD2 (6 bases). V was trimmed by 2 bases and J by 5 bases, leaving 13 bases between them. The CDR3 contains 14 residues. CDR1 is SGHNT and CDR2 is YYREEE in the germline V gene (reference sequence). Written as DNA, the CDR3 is TGTGCCAGCAGCTTAAGGCAGGGAGGTGAGACCCAGTACTTC. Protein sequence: CASSLRQGGETQYF.

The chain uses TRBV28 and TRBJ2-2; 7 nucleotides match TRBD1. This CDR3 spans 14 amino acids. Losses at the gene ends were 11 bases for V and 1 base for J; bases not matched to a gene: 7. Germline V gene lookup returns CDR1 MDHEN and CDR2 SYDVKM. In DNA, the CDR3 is TGTGCCGGGACGGACAGGAGGAACACCGGGGAGCTGTTTTTT. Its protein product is CAGTDRRNTGELFF.

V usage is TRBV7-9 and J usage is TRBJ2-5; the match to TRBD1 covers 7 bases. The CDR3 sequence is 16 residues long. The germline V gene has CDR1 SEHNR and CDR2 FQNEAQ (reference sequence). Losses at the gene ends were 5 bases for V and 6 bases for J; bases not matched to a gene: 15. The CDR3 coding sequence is TGTGCCAGCAGCCCCCCCCTGACAGGGTCGGGGAAGACCCAGTACTTC. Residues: CASSPPLTGSGKTQYF.

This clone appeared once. The CDR3 is CASSYRVVGEQFF. The CDR3 DNA sequence: TGTGCCAGCAGCTACCGAGTTGTCGGTGAGCAGTTCTTC. The chain joins TRBV5-4 to TRBJ2-1; no reliable D call. CDR3 length: 13 residues. Trimming cost V 3 bases and J 9 bases, with 13 bases left between them. Germline V gene sequence: CDR1 SGHNT, CDR2 YYREEE (reference sequence).

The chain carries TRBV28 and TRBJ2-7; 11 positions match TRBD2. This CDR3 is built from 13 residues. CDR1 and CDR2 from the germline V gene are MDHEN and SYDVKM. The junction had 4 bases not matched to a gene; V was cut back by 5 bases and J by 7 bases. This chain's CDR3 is CASSRRLAGEQYV. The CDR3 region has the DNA TGTGCCAGCAGTCGGAGACTAGCGGGGGAGCAGTACGTC.

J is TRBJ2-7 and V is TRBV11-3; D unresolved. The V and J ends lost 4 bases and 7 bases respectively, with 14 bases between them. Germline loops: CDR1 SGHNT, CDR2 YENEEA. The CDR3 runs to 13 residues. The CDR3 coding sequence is TGTGCCAGCAGCTCAGTCCTACTCGGGGAGCAGTACGTC. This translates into CASSSVLLGEQYV.

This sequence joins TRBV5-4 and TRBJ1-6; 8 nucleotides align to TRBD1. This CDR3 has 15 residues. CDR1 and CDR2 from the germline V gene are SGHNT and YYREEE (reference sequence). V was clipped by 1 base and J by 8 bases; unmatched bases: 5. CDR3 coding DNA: TGTGCCAGCAGCTTGAGTCAGGGGGCTTATTCACCCCTCCACTTT. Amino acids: CASSLSQGAYSPLHF.

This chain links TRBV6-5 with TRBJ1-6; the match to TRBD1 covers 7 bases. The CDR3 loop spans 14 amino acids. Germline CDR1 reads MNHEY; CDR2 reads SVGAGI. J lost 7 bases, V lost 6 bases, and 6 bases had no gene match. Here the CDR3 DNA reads TGTGCCAGCAGGAGGGACAGCCGAAATTCACCCCTCCACTTT. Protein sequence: CASRRDSRNSPLHF.

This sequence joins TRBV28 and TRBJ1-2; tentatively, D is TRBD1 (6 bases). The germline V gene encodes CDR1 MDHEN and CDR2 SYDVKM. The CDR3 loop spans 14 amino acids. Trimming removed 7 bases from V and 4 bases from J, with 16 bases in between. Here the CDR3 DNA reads TGTGCCAGCACCTCAGCCGACAGGTTCTATGGCTACACCTTC. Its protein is CASTSADRFYGYTF.

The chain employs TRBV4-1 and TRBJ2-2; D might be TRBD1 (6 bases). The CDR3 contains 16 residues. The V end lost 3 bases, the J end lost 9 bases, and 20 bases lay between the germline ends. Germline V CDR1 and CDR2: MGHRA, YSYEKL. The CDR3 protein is CASSHYQGKTHRELFF. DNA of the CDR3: TGCGCCAGCAGCCACTATCAGGGGAAGACGCACCGGGAGCTGTTTTTT.

CDR3 nucleotides: TGTGCCAGCAGTATACAGGGTATAGGCTATGGCTACACCTTC. It translates to CASSIQGIGYGYTF. This chain uses TRBV2 with TRBJ1-2, with D perhaps matching TRBD1 (6 bases). Looked up from germline, CDR1 is SNHLY and CDR2 is FYNNEI. The V and J ends lost 5 bases and 4 bases respectively, with 14 bases between them. This CDR3 comprises 14 residues.

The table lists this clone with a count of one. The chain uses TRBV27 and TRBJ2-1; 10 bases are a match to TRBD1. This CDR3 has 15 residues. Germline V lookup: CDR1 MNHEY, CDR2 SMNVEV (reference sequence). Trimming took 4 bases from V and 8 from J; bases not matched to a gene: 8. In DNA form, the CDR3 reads TGTGCCAGCAGTTCTCTTGGACAGGGGGTTTATGAGCAGTTCTTC. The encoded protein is CASSSLGQGVYEQFF.

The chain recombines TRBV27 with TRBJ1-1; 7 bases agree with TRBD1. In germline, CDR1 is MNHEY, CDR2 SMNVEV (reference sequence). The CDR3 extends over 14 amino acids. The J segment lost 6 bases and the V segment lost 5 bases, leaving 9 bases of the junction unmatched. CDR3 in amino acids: CASSPYRQGAEAFF. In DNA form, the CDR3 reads TGTGCCAGCAGTCCTTACCGGCAGGGGGCTGAAGCTTTCTTT.

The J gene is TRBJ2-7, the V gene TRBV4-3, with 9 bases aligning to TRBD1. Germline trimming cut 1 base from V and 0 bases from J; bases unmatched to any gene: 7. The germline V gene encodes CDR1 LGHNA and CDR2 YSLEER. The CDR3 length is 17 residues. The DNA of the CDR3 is TGCGCCAGCAGCCAAGGGGAAAGGGACAGGGCCTCCTACGAGCAGTACTTC. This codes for CASSQGERDRASYEQYF.

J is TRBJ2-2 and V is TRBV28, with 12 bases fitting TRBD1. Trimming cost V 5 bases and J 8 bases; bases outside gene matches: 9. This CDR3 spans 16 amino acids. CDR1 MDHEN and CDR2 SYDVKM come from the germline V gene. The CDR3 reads CASSPPGQGARGELFF. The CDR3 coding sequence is TGTGCCAGCAGTCCGCCGGGACAGGGGGCGAGGGGGGAGCTGTTTTTT.

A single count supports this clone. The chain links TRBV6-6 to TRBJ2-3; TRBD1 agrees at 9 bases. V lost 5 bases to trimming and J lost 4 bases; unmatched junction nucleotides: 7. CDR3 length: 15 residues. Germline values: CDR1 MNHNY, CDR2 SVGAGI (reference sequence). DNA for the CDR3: TGTGCCAGCAGTAACGGACAGGGGCAGGCAGATACGCAGTATTTT. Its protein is CASSNGQGQADTQYF.

The CDR3 nucleotides read TGTGCCAGCAGTGAAGGATATTACAGGGGGCCAGAGACCCAGTACTTC. It specifies CASSEGYYRGPETQYF. The chain combines TRBV25-1 with TRBJ2-5; 9 bases are a match to TRBD1. This CDR3 is built from 16 residues. V shed 2 bases and J 4 bases; nucleotides not matched to a gene: 8. Germline V gene sequence: CDR1 MGHDK, CDR2 SYGVNS.

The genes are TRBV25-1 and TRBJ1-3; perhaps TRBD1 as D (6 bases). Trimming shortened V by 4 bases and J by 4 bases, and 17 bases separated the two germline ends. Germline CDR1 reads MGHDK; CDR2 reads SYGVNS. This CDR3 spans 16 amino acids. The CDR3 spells CASSGILDSQGNTIYF. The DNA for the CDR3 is TGTGCCAGCAGTGGCATCCTGGACAGTCAGGGAAACACCATATATTTT.

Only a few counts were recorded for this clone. The chain's CDR3 is CASSPYLGGSGGASFF. Here the CDR3 DNA reads TGTGCCAGCAGCCCCTACTTGGGTGGTAGCGGGGGGGCCTCATTCTTC. This chain uses TRBV9 with TRBJ2-1, with 11 bases fitting TRBD2. This CDR3 spans 16 amino acids. Germline V gene lookup returns CDR1 SGDLS and CDR2 YYNGEE. The V gene end was trimmed by 4 bases and the J gene end by 16 bases; junction bases not matched to a gene: 19.

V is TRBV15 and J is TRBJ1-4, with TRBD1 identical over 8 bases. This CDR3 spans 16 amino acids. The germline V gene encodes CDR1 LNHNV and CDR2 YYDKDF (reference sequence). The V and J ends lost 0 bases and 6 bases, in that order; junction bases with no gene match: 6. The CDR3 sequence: CATSRDYKGQDEKLFF. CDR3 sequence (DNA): TGTGCCACCAGCAGAGATTATAAGGGACAGGATGAAAAACTGTTTTTT.

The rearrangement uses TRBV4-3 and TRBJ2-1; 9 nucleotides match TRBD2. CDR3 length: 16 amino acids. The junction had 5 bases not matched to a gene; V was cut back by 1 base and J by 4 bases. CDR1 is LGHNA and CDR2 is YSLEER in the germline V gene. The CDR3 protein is CASSQGASGVYNEQFF. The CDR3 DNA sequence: TGCGCCAGCAGCCAAGGGGCTAGCGGGGTTTACAATGAGCAGTTCTTC.

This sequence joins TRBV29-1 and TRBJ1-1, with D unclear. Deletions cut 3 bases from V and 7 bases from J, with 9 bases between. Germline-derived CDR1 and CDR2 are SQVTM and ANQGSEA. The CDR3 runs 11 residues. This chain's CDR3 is CSVDYGYEAFF. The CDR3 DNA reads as TGCAGCGTTGATTACGGTTATGAAGCTTTCTTT.

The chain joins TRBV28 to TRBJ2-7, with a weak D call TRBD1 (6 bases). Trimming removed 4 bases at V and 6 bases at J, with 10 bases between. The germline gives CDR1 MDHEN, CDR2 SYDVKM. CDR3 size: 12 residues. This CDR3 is CASSSTGFEQYF. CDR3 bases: TGTGCCAGCAGTTCAACAGGGTTCGAGCAGTACTTC.

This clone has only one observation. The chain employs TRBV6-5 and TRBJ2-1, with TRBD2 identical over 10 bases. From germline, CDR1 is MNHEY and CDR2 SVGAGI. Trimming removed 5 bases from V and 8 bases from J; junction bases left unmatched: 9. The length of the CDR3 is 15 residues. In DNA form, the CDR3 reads TGTGCCAGCAGTATCCTCAGCGGGGGGGTGGATGAGCAGTTCTTC. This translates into CASSILSGGVDEQFF.

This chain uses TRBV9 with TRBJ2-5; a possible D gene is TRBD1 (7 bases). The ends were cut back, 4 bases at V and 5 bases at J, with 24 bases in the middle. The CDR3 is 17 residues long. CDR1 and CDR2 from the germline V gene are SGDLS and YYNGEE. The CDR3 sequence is CASSPRDSYRRGETQYF. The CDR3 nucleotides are TGTGCCAGCAGCCCACGGGACAGCTACCGTCGGGGGGAGACCCAGTACTTC.

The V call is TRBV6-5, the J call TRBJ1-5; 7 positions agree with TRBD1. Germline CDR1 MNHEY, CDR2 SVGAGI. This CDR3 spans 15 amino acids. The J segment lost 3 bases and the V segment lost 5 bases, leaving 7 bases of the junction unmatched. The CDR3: CASSATGVNNQPQHF. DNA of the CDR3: TGTGCCAGCAGTGCAACAGGGGTTAACAATCAGCCCCAGCATTTT.

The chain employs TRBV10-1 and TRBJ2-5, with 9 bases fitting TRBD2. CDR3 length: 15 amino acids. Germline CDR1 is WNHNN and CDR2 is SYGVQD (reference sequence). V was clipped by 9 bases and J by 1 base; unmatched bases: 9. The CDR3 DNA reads TGCGCCAGAATAGCGGGGGCACTATTCCAAGAGACCCAGTACTTC. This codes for CARIAGALFQETQYF.

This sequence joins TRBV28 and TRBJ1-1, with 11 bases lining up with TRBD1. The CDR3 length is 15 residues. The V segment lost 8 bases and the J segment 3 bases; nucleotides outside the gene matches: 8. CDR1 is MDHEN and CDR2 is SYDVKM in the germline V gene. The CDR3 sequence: CASLLGTGGYTEAFF. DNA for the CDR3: TGTGCCAGCCTATTAGGGACAGGGGGTTACACTGAAGCTTTCTTT.

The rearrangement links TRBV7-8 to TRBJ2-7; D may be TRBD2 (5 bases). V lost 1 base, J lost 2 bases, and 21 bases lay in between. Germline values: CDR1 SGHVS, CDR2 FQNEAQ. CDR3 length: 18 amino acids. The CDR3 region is CASSLDEGADLPAYEQYF. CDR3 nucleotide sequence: TGTGCCAGCAGCTTAGATGAGGGAGCGGATTTGCCTGCCTACGAGCAGTACTTC.

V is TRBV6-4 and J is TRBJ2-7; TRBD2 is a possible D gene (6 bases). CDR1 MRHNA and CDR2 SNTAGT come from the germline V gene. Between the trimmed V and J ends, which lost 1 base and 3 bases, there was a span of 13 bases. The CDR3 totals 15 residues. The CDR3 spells CASSDWVGEDYEQYV. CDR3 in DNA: TGTGCCAGCAGTGACTGGGTAGGGGAGGACTACGAGCAGTACGTC.